The 31 T cell receptor beta chains listed next were all sequenced from one sample in a study of PD-L1 blockade in urothelial cancer. Assay used: immunoSEQ multiplex PCR; TCRdb lists only in-frame clones, some missing. Here the sample spans 70,000 to 75,000 clones, around 90% being singletons. Sample time point: pretreatment peripheral blood. The specimen comprised PBMCs, sampled around atezolizumab (anti-PD-L1) treatment. These receptors were obtained from a man aged 70-80 years with urothelial cancer.

The chain employs TRBV27 and TRBJ2-7, with TRBD1 matching over 7 bases. Germline lookup yields CDR1 MNHEY and CDR2 SMNVEV (reference sequence). J lost 2 bases, V lost 0 bases, and 7 bases had no gene match. CDR3 length: 16 residues. CDR3 region: CASSLSRTGGTYEQYF. For the CDR3, the DNA is TGTGCCAGCAGTTTATCGAGGACAGGTGGGACCTACGAGCAGTACTTC.

The chain has TRBV5-8 and TRBJ2-4; D perhaps matches TRBD2 (6 bases). V was cut by 4 bases and J by 9 bases, with 20 bases left in between. CDR3 length: 15 amino acids. Germline V gene sequence: CDR1 SGHTS, CDR2 YDEGEE. CDR3 sequence (DNA): TGTGCCAGCAGCCCTCCGGAGGGGATGAGTTTCATTCAGTACTTC. Protein: CASSPPEGMSFIQYF.

This chain links TRBV7-8 with TRBJ2-1, with D perhaps TRBD2 (5 bases). The CDR3 sequence is 14 residues long. Looked up from germline, CDR1 is SGHVS and CDR2 is FQNEAQ. The V end lost 9 bases, the J end lost 2 bases, and 14 bases lay between the germline ends. For the CDR3, the DNA is TGTGCCAGTGTAGGGCAGAGGGCCTACAATGAGCAGTTCTTC. This codes for CASVGQRAYNEQFF.

The chain combines TRBV28 with TRBJ2-7; 9 bases agree with TRBD1. V was clipped by 5 bases and J by 4 bases; unmatched bases: 9. CDR1 and CDR2 (germline): MDHEN, SYDVKM. This CDR3 is 15 amino acids long. The CDR3 region is CASSPPTGGGYEQYF. CDR3 sequence (DNA): TGTGCCAGCAGTCCCCCGACAGGGGGGGGATACGAGCAGTACTTC.

V is TRBV28 and J is TRBJ1-2, with 8 bases matching TRBD1. This CDR3 comprises 16 residues. CDR1 and CDR2 (germline): MDHEN, SYDVKM. The junction had 12 bases not matched to a gene; V was cut back by 4 bases and J by 5 bases. CDR3: CASSSPPGRGLYGYTF. DNA of the CDR3: TGTGCCAGCAGTTCCCCCCCCGGCAGGGGGCTGTATGGCTACACCTTC.

The rearrangement joins TRBV28 to TRBJ2-2; 12 nucleotides agree with TRBD2. Germline values: CDR1 MDHEN, CDR2 SYDVKM. The V gene end was trimmed by 7 bases and the J gene end by 4 bases; junction bases not matched to a gene: 4. This CDR3 is 15 amino acids long. CDR3 nucleotide sequence: TGTGCCAGCACCCTACTAGCGGGAGGCACCGGGGAGCTGTTTTTT. This encodes CASTLLAGGTGELFF. The variable domain in full, with the rest retrieved from reference TRBV28 and TRBJ2-2, is DVKVTQSSRYLVKRTGEKVFLECVQDMDHENMFWYRQDPGLGLRLIYFSYDVKMKEKGDIPEGYSVSREKKERFSLILESASTNQTSMYLCASTLLAGGTGELFFGEGSRLTVL.

V gene TRBV29-1 combines with J gene TRBJ1-1; D perhaps matches TRBD1 (5 bases). Germline CDR1 and CDR2: SQVTM and ANQGSEA. The V and J ends lost 6 bases and 7 bases respectively, with 9 bases between them. The CDR3 has 10 amino acids. CDR3 sequence: CSVGGGEAFF. The CDR3 DNA sequence: TGCAGCGTGGGGGGGGGTGAAGCTTTCTTT.

The V gene is TRBV25-1, the J gene TRBJ1-1, with D unclear. Germline CDR1 reads MGHDK; CDR2 reads SYGVNS. The V end was cut by 6 bases, the J end by 1 base, with 9 bases between. The CDR3 length is 13 residues. The CDR3 coding sequence is TGTGCCAGCAGGGAACCAGGGAACACTGAAGCTTTCTTT. Translating gives CASREPGNTEAFF.

The chain has TRBV5-4 and TRBJ2-7, with D tentatively TRBD1 (5 bases). The CDR3 covers 13 residues. CDR1 is SGHNT and CDR2 is YYREEE in the germline V gene (reference sequence). With 1 base removed from V and 7 bases from J, the gap between germline ends came to 12 bases. CDR3 DNA sequence: TGTGCCAGCAGCTTGACAGGTTTTCGGGAGCAGTACTTC. Its protein product is CASSLTGFREQYF. The whole variable domain, filled in from reference TRBV5-4 and TRBJ2-7, reads ETGVTQSPTHLIKTRGQQVTLRCSSQSGHNTVSWYQQALGQGPQFIFQYYREEENGRGNFPPRFSGLQFPNYSSELNVNALELDDSALYLCASSLTGFREQYFGPGTRLTVT.

The genes are TRBV28 and TRBJ2-5; D unresolved. From germline, CDR1 is MDHEN and CDR2 SYDVKM. V dropped 3 bases and J dropped 5 bases, with 19 bases sitting between them. CDR3 length equals 16 residues. The DNA for the CDR3 is TGTGCCAGCAGTTTTCGTGGTACCCACCTCGGGGAGACCCAGTACTTC. Protein: CASSFRGTHLGETQYF.

The V gene is TRBV10-3, the J gene TRBJ2-6; D is ambiguous. This CDR3 comprises 16 residues. CDR1 is ENHRY, CDR2 SYGVKD, per germline. V shed 4 bases and J shed 0 bases, with 10 bases lying between them. The CDR3 DNA follows: TGTGCCATCAGTGTCGGCGGTAACTCTGGGGCCAACGTCCTGACTTTC. It is translated as CAISVGGNSGANVLTF.

In DNA form, the CDR3 reads TGTGCCAGCAGCCAACTAGCGGGAGCATACAATGAGCAGTTCTTC. Translation: CASSQLAGAYNEQFF. This chain joins TRBV14 and TRBJ2-1; 10 bases line up with TRBD2. Unmatched junction bases numbered 2, after V lost 2 bases and J lost 4 bases. Per germline, CDR1 SGHDN and CDR2 FVKESK. This CDR3 spans 15 amino acids.

The chain carries TRBV7-9 and TRBJ2-5; 12 bases match TRBD2. V dropped 4 bases and J dropped 5; count of bases not matched to a gene: 8. Germline CDR1 SEHNR, CDR2 FQNEAQ (reference sequence). CDR3 size: 16 residues. The CDR3 bases are TGTGCCAGCAGCTCCCGACTAGCGGGAGTGGTGGAGACCCAGTACTTC. Translated: CASSSRLAGVVETQYF.

This chain joins TRBV7-2 and TRBJ2-2, with D maybe TRBD1 (6 bases). V lost 3 bases and J 4 bases, leaving 12 bases between the germline ends. Germline CDR1 and CDR2: SGHTA and FQGNSA. CDR3 length: 15 amino acids. The CDR3 nucleotides read TGTGCCAGCAGCTTCTGGGGGCTGGGCACCGGGGAGCTGTTTTTT. Translation gives CASSFWGLGTGELFF.

A remark on this clone: A read error may produce the germline difference seen at one junction end. This chain joins TRBV7-9 and TRBJ2-1; 12 positions agree with TRBD2. The CDR3 is 14 amino acids. Per germline, CDR1 SEHNR and CDR2 FQNEAQ (reference sequence). Here the CDR3 reads CASSLAGGLNEQFF. For the CDR3, the DNA is TGTGCCAGCAGCCTAGCGGGAGGGCTAAATGAGCAGTTCTTC.

The chain has TRBV7-9 and TRBJ2-7, with 10 bases that match TRBD2. The junction had 4 bases not matched to a gene; V was cut back by 3 bases and J by 2 bases. CDR3 length equals 15 residues. Germline V gene lookup returns CDR1 SEHNR and CDR2 FQNEAQ (reference sequence). CDR3 loop: CASSFGTSVAYEQYF. The DNA of the CDR3 is TGTGCCAGCAGCTTTGGGACTAGCGTTGCCTACGAGCAGTACTTC. The whole variable domain, filled in from reference TRBV7-9 and TRBJ2-7, reads DTGVSQNPRHKITKRGQNVTFRCDPISEHNRLYWYRQTLGQGPEFLTYFQNEAQLEKSRLLSDRFSAERPKGSFSTLEIQRTEQGDSAMYLCASSFGTSVAYEQYFGPGTRLTVT.

V usage is TRBV12-5 and J usage is TRBJ1-3; possibly TRBD1 for D (5 bases). The germline V gene encodes CDR1 LGHNT and CDR2 FRNRAP. The V and J ends lost 1 base and 4 bases respectively, with 8 bases between them. This CDR3 region has 14 residues. The CDR3 spells CASGLGAGGNTIYF. CDR3 coding DNA: TGTGCTAGTGGTTTGGGAGCAGGGGGAAACACCATATATTTT.

V and J are TRBV7-3 and TRBJ2-3, with 7 positions matching TRBD2. V was pared by 1 base and J by 3 bases, with 4 bases of the junction left unmatched. This CDR3 has 15 residues. Germline assignment: CDR1 SGHTA and CDR2 FQGTGA. The DNA of the CDR3 is TGTGCCAGCAGCTTAATCGGCGGGAGAACAGATACGCAGTATTTT. Its translation: CASSLIGGRTDTQYF.

V and J are TRBV5-6 and TRBJ2-7; 8 nucleotides line up with TRBD1. From germline, CDR1 is SGHDT and CDR2 YYEEEE. There are 13 residues in the CDR3. The trim removed 5 bases at V and 5 bases at J, leaving 6 bases unmatched. This chain's CDR3 is CASRITGGDEQYF. CDR3 DNA: TGTGCCAGCAGGATAACAGGGGGAGACGAGCAGTACTTC.

The chain couples TRBV7-8 to TRBJ1-2; 9 nucleotides line up with TRBD1. V lost 2 bases and J lost 7; bases outside the gene matches: 5. This CDR3 is 14 amino acids long. The germline CDR1 and CDR2 sequences are SGHVS and FQNEAQ. CDR3 nucleotides: TGTGCCAGCAGCTTATTGGGACAGGGTGGTGGCTACACCTTC. Encoded protein: CASSLLGQGGGYTF.

J is TRBJ1-4 and V is TRBV4-2; possible D gene TRBD1, 5 bases. V lost 0 bases, J lost 8 bases, and 13 bases lay in between. The CDR3 consists of 15 residues. CDR1 is LGHNA, CDR2 YNFKEQ, per germline. The CDR3: CASSQDTGVGEKLFF. In DNA, the CDR3 is TGTGCCAGCAGCCAAGATACGGGGGTGGGGGAAAAACTGTTTTTT.

The rearrangement uses TRBV27 and TRBJ2-2; 11 bases agree with TRBD2. The V gene end was trimmed by 6 bases and the J gene end by 5 bases; junction bases not matched to a gene: 5. The CDR3 extends over 15 amino acids. Germline CDR1 MNHEY, CDR2 SMNVEV (reference sequence). CDR3: CASSFVAGGTGELFF. CDR3 DNA sequence: TGTGCCAGCAGCTTTGTAGCGGGAGGGACCGGGGAGCTGTTTTTT.

The V call is TRBV6-6, the J call TRBJ2-3, with TRBD1 matching over 7 bases. Trimming removed 5 bases from V and 4 bases from J; junction bases left unmatched: 9. The CDR3 is 15 amino acids. The germline CDR1 and CDR2 sequences are MNHNY and SVGAGI (reference sequence). CDR3 nucleotide sequence: TGTGCCAGCAGTCAGACAGGGAGTGGTTCAGATACGCAGTATTTT. Protein: CASSQTGSGSDTQYF.

This clone was detected a few times. The chain couples TRBV7-9 to TRBJ1-2; 8 positions agree with TRBD1. Germline CDR1 SEHNR, CDR2 FQNEAQ (reference sequence). J was trimmed by 1 base and V by 5 bases; bases with no gene match: 9. The CDR3 is 16 amino acids. CDR3 DNA sequence: TGTGCCAGCAGCCTTAACCAGGGGGCGCTTAACTATGGCTACACCTTC. This gives the protein CASSLNQGALNYGYTF.

This chain uses TRBV28 with TRBJ2-3; TRBD1 agrees at 8 bases. V shed 6 bases, J shed 5 bases, and the junction held 13 bases outside the gene matches. The CDR3 is made up of 16 amino acids. The V gene's germline CDR1 is MDHEN and CDR2 SYDVKM. The DNA for the CDR3 is TGTGCCAGCAGCCCTACAGGTTCTACAGGGGGAGATACGCAGTATTTT. This translates into CASSPTGSTGGDTQYF.

This CDR3 is CASSYGLLETQYF. CDR3 coding DNA: TGTGCCAGCAGTTATGGGCTGCTGGAGACCCAGTACTTC. V and J are TRBV6-5 and TRBJ2-5, with D uncertain. The CDR3 is 13 residues long. Trimming removed 3 bases at V and 5 bases at J, with 10 bases between. Per germline, CDR1 MNHEY and CDR2 SVGAGI.

The rearrangement uses TRBV27 and TRBJ2-3; 8 bases align to TRBD1. The CDR3 spans 17 residues. V dropped 6 bases and J dropped 2; count of bases not matched to a gene: 13. Germline V gives CDR1 MNHEY, CDR2 SMNVEV (reference sequence). The CDR3 DNA sequence: TGTGCCAGCAGCCTTATCCAGGGGGCGACGAACACAGATACGCAGTATTTT. Its protein product is CASSLIQGATNTDTQYF.

The chain uses TRBV5-1 and TRBJ1-1; no reliable D call. Trimming shortened V by 0 bases and J by 0 bases, and 9 bases separated the two germline ends. This CDR3 is 15 amino acids long. The germline gives CDR1 SGHRS, CDR2 YFSETQ. The CDR3 DNA sequence: TGCGCCAGCAGCTTGGAGCCCGGGGTGAACACTGAAGCTTTCTTT. Amino acids: CASSLEPGVNTEAFF.

V usage is TRBV6-5 and J usage is TRBJ1-4; TRBD1 agrees at 8 bases. Trimming cost V 6 bases and J 4 bases; bases outside gene matches: 4. Germline loops: CDR1 MNHEY, CDR2 SVGAGI. The CDR3 extends over 14 amino acids. The CDR3 region has the DNA TGTGCCAGCAGCCGGACAGGGTTTAATGAAAAACTGTTTTTT. Encoded protein: CASSRTGFNEKLFF.

This chain links TRBV19 with TRBJ2-3; 9 bases map to TRBD1. This CDR3 is built from 13 residues. V was pared by 11 bases and J by 5 bases, with 8 bases of the junction left unmatched. Germline assignment: CDR1 LNHDA and CDR2 SQIVND (reference sequence). CDR3 in amino acids: CASVGQGLDTQYF. DNA for the CDR3: TGTGCCTCAGTGGGACAGGGCTTAGATACGCAGTATTTT. The full variable domain, its missing parts supplied by reference TRBV19 and TRBJ2-3, is DGGITQSPKYLFRKEGQNVTLSCEQNLNHDAMYWYRQDPGQGLRLIYYSQIVNDFQKGDIAEGYSVSREKKESFPLTVTSAQKNPTAFYLCASVGQGLDTQYFGPGTRLTVL.

V usage is TRBV19 and J usage is TRBJ2-3, with D possibly matching TRBD1 (5 bases). CDR1 and CDR2 (germline): LNHDA, SQIVND (reference sequence). Trimming took off 7 bases at V and 10 bases at J, with 15 bases between the two ends. CDR3 length: 12 amino acids. The CDR3 loop reads CASKGISISQYF. Here the CDR3 DNA reads TGTGCCAGTAAGGGGATCAGTATTTCGCAGTATTTT.